This T cell receptor (beta chain) was documented in a study of shared clonotypes between healthy human individuals (dated by TCRdb to between 2020 and 2021). Study-wide context: A few men and two women, aged 18 to 49 years, made up the cohort. Per donor, leukapheresis produced somewhere between about 0.94 and 10 billion PBMCs. To increase sequencing depth and limit assay-specific biases, different laboratories used diverse techniques to prepare libraries and sequence TCR repertoires. Blood TCR repertoires of about 5 healthy adults were deeply sequenced to estimate repertoire size and the extent of clonotype sharing between individuals. For each donor, three plates each were used for CD4 naive and CD4 memory, two plates were used for CD8 naive, and one plate was used for CD8 memory. Points the paper makes about the study in general: Across a few donors, approximately 5% of naive CD4, roughly 3.5% of naive CD8, 2% to 2.5% of memory CD4, and approximately 0.42% of memory CD8 clonotypes were shared. Naive subsets generally had larger estimated clonotype richness than memory subsets. Because the study included only a small number of donors, the genetic and exposure-history diversity represented was limited. Clonotypes shared by all four sorted-subset donors showed higher generation probabilities than non-shared clonotypes. Incomplete sequencing was indicated by rarefaction of sorted-subset datasets, despite the large sequencing depth. Based on pairwise subsampling, the degree of clonotype sharing among donors was expected to be affected by sequencing depth. Sampling was limited to blood, and TCR repertoires in tissue likely differ from TCR repertoires in blood.

CDR1 is given as SGHNT and CDR2 as YENEEA, both from the germline V gene. V loses 1 base of germline sequence and J loses 11 bases, and the interval between the two ends is 14 bases. The CDR3, cysteine through phenylalanine, is 13 amino acids long. Only the CDR3 DNA is retained, 39 bases long and in frame from the first base. In the case of this clone: Its antigen target is currently unknown. No much larger clonotype is one base removed from it; base qualities were not supplied.

The donors were healthy, HIV-negative adults who had no recently reported acute infections or vaccinations. Only Caucasian adults living in Nashville, Tennessee, USA were represented among the donors. CD4+ T cells were enriched by magnetic negative selection, after which naive cells were positively selected on CD45RA and the negative fraction was taken as the memory subset. Blood was collected by leukapheresis, and PBMCs were isolated by Ficoll-Histopaque density gradient centrifugation and then cryopreserved in liquid nitrogen vapor phase. Purity and quantity of every magnetically sorted T cell population were checked by analytical flow cytometry. From each sorted fraction, genomic DNA was isolated and quantified by UV absorbance on a Nanodrop 2000c. TCR CDR3 regions were amplified from genomic DNA by multiplex PCR using the deep immunoSEQ assay. For each cell subset, the extracted genomic DNA was distributed evenly across all wells of several immunoSEQ 96-well plates, and each plate served as one replicate. For sorted subsets, 200 to 250 ng of genomic DNA, equivalent to about 30,000 T cell genomes, went into each replicate PCR. Purified libraries were quantified with a Qubit 3.0 fluorometer, sized on a Bioanalyzer 2100, and re-quantified with the KAPA Library Quantification kit. Each immunoSEQ 96-well plate was sequenced on its own single-read 150-cycle Illumina NextSeq 550 flow cell. Per the authors' processing: Because the immunoSEQ output included only junctional sequences and no quality scores, the filtering could not be the same as the filtering used for full-length reads. To assign V/J genes and CDR3, sequences were annotated using PyIR, a Python wrapper for IgBLAST v1.9, with IMGT germline references. Reads were removed for weak V/J assignments (E-value above 1e-6), missing CDR3, stop codons, out-of-frame junctions, or ambiguous translated residues. V3J clonotypes were defined as sequences sharing the same inferred V gene, J gene, and CDR3 amino acid sequence. Percentage overlap between repertoires was calculated by dividing the number of shared unique clonotypes by the size of the smaller repertoire. Three approaches were used to assess repertoire richness: RTK rarefaction, the Chao1 estimator, and Recon v2.1 estimates of unobserved clonotypes. For all TCRbeta clonotypes obtained by the gDNA method from a handful of donors, generation probabilities were computed with OLGA. The table was pulled from immuneACCESS by TCRdb, which kept in-frame rearrangements only. Such tables lose some clones; where checked, under half of the loss comes from unresolved V genes, and the rest has no known cause. Clone size and V and J calls were adopted from that table, with D and trimming inferred from the DNA. This sample holds over 1.5 million clones; 95% to 99% were observed only once. Clones ranked in the top ten supply roughly 0.4% of the sample.

The origin of this receptor is a man aged 30 to 45 in good health. Specimen: naive CD4+ T cells sorted from blood. This specimen's cell subset or site label, per the study, means: CD45RA+ positively selected. Here the chain combines TRBV11-3 and TRBJ1-1; confidence is insufficient to name the D gene. The CDR3 region reads CASSLGSASEAFF. The DNA sequence is TGTGCCAGCAGCTTAGGGTCGGCCAGCGAGGCTTTCTTT.